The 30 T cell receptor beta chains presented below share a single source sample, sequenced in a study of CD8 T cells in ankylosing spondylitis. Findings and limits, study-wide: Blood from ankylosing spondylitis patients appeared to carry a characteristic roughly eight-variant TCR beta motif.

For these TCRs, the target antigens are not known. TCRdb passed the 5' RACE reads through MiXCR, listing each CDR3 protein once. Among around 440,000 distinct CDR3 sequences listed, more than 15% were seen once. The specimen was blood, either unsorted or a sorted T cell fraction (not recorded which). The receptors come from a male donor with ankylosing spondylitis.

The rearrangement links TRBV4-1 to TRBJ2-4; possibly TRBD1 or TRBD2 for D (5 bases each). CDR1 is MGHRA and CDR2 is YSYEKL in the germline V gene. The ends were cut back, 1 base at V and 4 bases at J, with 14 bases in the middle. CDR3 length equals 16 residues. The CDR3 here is CASSQVGRDGKNIQYF. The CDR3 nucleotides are TGCGCCAGCAGCCAAGTGGGTCGGGACGGGAAAAACATTCAGTACTTC.

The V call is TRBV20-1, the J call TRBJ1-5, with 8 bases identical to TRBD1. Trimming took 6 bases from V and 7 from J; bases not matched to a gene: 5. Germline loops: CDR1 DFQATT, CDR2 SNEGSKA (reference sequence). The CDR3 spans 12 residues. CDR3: CSAGTGDQPQHF. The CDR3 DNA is TGCAGTGCGGGGACAGGAGACCAGCCCCAGCATTTT.

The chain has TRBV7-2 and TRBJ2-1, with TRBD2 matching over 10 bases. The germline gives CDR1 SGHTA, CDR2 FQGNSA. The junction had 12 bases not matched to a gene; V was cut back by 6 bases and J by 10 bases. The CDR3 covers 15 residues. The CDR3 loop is CASSPIAGGRKEQFF. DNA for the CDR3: TGTGCCAGCAGTCCTATAGCGGGAGGCCGGAAGGAGCAGTTCTTC.

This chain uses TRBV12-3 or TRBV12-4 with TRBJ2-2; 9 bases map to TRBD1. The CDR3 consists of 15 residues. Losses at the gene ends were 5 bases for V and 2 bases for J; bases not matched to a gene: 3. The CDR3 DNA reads TGTGCCAGCAGTAGACAGGGGGTTAACACCGGGGAGCTGTTTTTT. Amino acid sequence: CASSRQGVNTGELFF.

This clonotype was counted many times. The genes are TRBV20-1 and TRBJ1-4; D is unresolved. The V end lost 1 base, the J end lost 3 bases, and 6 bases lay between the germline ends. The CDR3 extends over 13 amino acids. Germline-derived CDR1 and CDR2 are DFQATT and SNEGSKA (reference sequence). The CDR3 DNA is TGCAGTGCTAGAGTGAGCTCTAATGAAAAACTGTTTTTT. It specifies CSARVSSNEKLFF.

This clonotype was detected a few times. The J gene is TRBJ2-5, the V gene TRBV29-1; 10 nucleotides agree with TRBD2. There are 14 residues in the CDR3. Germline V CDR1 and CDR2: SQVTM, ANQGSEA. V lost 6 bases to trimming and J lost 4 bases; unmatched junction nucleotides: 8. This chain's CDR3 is CSVTGPSGGETQYF. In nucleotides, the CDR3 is TGCAGCGTGACGGGGCCTAGCGGGGGAGAGACCCAGTACTTC.

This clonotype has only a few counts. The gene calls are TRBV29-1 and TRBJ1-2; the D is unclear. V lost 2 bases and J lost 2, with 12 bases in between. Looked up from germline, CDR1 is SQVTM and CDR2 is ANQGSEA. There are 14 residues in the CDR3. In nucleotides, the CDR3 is TGCAGCGTTGAATGGAGAGACATAAACTATGGCTACACCTTC. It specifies CSVEWRDINYGYTF.

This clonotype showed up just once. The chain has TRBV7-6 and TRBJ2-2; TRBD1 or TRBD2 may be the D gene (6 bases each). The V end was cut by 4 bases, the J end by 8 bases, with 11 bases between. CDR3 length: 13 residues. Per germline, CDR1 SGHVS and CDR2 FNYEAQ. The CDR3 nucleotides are TGTGCCAGCAGCTCCTGGGGGGCTGGGGAGCTGTTTTTT. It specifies CASSSWGAGELFF.

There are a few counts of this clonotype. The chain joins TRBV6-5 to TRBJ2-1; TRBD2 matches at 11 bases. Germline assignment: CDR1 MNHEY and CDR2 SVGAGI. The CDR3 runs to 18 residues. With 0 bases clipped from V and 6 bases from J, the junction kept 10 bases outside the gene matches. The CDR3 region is CASSYSRFSGGARNEQFF. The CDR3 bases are TGTGCCAGCAGTTACTCGAGATTTAGCGGGGGGGCCCGCAATGAGCAGTTCTTC.

The CDR3 spells CASSLVGLAGSTGELFF. CDR3 nucleotide sequence: TGTGCCAGCAGCTTAGTAGGGCTAGCGGGAAGTACCGGGGAGCTGTTTTTT. The chain carries TRBV7-2 and TRBJ2-2, with 9 bases identical to TRBD2. V shed 1 base and J 5 bases; nucleotides not matched to a gene: 8. Per the germline V gene, CDR1 is SGHTA and CDR2 is FQGNSA. CDR3 size: 17 residues. The complete variable domain, with remaining parts taken from reference TRBV7-2 and TRBJ2-2, reads GAGVSQSPSNKVTEKGKDVELRCDPISGHTALYWYRQSLGQGLEFLIYFQGNSAPDKSGLPSDRFSAERTGGSVSTLTIQRTQQEDSAVYLCASSLVGLAGSTGELFFGEGSRLTVL.

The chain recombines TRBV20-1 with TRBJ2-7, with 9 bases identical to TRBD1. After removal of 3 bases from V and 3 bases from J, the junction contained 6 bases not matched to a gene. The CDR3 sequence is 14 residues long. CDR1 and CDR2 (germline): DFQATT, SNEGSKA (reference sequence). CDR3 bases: TGCAGTGCTAGGGGGACAGGGAAAAGCTACGAGCAGTACTTC. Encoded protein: CSARGTGKSYEQYF.

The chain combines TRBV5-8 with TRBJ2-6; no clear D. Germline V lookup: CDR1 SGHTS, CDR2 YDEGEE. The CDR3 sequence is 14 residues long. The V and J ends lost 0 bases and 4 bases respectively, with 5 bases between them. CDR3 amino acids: CASSLVTGANVLTF. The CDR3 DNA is TGTGCCAGCAGCTTGGTTACGGGGGCCAACGTCCTGACTTTC.

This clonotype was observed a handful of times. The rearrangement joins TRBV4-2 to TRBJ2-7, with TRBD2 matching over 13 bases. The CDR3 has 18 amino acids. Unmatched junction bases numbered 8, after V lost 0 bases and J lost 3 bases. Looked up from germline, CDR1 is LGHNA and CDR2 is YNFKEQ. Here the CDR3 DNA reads TGTGCCAGCAGCCAAGAAACCTCGACTAGCGGGAGGCTCTACGAGCAGTACTTC. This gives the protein CASSQETSTSGRLYEQYF.

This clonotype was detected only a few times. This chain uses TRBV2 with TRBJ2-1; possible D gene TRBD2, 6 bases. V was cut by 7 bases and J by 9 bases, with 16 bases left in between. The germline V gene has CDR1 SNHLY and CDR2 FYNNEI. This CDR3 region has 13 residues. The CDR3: CASKEGPWGEQFF. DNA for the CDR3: TGTGCCAGCAAGGAGGGCCCCTGGGGTGAGCAGTTCTTC.

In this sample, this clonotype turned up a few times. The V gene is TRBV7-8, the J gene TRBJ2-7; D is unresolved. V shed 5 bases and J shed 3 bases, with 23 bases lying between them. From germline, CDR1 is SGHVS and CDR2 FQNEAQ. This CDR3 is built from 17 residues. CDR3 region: CASSPVVAGSSLYEQYF. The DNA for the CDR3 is TGTGCCAGCAGCCCGGTAGTGGCCGGGTCCTCCCTCTACGAGCAGTACTTC.

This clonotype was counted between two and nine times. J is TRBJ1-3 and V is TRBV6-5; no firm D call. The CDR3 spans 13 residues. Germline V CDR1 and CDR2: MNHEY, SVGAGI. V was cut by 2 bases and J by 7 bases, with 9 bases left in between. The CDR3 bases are TGTGCCAGCAGTTACGGGGATGCGAACACCATATATTTT. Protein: CASSYGDANTIYF.

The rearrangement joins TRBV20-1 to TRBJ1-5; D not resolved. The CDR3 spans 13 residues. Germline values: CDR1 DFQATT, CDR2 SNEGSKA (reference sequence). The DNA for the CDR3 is TGCACCGGCCGATCTGGGGTCGGTCAGCCCCAGCATTTT. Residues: CTGRSGVGQPQHF.

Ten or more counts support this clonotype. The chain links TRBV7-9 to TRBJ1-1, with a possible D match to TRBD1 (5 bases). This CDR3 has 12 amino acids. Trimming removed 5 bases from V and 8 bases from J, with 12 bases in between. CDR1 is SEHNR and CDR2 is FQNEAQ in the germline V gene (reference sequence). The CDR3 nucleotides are TGTGCCAGCAGCCAAGACAGAGAAGAAGCTTTCTTT. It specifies CASSQDREEAFF. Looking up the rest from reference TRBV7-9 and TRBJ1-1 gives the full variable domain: DTGVSQNPRHKITKRGQNVTFRCDPISEHNRLYWYRQTLGQGPEFLTYFQNEAQLEKSRLLSDRFSAERPKGSFSTLEIQRTEQGDSAMYLCASSQDREEAFFGQGTRLTVV.

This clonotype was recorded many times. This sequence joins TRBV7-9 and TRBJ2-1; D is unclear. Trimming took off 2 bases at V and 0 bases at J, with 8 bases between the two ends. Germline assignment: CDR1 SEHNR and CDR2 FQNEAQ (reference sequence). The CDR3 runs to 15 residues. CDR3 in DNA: TGTGCCAGCAGCTTAAGTACTGCCTCCTACAATGAGCAGTTCTTC. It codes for CASSLSTASYNEQFF.

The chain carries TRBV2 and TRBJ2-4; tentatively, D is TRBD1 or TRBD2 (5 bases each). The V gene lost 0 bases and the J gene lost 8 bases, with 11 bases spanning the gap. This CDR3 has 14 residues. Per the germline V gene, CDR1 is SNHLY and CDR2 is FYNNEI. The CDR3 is CASSEALMGDIQYF. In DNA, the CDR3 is TGTGCCAGCAGTGAAGCGCTTATGGGGGACATTCAGTACTTC.

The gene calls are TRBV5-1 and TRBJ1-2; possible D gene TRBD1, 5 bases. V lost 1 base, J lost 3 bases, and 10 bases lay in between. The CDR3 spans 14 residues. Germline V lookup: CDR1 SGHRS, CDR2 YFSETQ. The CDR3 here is CASSLWQGDYGYTF. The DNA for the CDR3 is TGCGCCAGCAGCTTGTGGCAGGGCGACTATGGCTACACCTTC.

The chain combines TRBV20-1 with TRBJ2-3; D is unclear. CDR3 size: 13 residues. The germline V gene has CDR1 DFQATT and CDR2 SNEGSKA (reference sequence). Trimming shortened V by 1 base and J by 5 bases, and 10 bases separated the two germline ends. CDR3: CSARAPGLDTQYF. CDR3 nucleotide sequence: TGCAGTGCTAGAGCTCCGGGTTTAGATACGCAGTATTTT.

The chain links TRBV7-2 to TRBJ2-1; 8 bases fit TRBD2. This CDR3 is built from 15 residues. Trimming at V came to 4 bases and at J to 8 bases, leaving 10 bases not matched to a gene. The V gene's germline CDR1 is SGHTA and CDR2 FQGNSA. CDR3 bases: TGTGCCAGCAGCTCCCGGAGCGGGAGTCGGGATGAGCAGTTCTTC. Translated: CASSSRSGSRDEQFF.

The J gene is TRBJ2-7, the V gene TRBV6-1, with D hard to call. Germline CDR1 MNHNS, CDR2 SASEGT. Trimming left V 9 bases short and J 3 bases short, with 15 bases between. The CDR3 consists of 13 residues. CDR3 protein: CASKDPVVYEQYF. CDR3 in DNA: TGTGCCAGTAAAGACCCGGTGGTCTACGAGCAGTACTTC.

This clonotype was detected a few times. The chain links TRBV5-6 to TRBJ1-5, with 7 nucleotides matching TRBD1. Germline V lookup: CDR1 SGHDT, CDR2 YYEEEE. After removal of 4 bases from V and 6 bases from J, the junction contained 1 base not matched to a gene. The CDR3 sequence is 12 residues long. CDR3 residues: CASSRDSQPQHF. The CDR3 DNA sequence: TGTGCCAGCAGCCGGGACAGTCAGCCCCAGCATTTT.

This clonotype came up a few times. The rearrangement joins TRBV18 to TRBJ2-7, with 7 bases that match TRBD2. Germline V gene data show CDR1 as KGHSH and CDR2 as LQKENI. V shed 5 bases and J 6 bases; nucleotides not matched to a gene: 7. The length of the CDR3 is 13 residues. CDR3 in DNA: TGTGCCAGCTCAAGACTAGCCGACTCCGAGCAGTACTTC. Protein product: CASSRLADSEQYF.

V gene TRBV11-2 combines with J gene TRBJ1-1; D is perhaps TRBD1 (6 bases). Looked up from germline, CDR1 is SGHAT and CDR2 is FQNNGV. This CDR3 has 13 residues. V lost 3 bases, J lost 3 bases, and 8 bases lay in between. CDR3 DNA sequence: TGTGCCAGCAGCTTGCACAGGGACACTGAAGCTTTCTTT. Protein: CASSLHRDTEAFF.

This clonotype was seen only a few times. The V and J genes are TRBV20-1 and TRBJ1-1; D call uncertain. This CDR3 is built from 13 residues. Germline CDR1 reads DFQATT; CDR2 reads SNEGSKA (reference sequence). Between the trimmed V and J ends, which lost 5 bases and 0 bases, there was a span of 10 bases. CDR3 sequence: CSASRYMNTEAFF. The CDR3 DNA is TGCAGTGCTTCAAGGTACATGAACACTGAAGCTTTCTTT.

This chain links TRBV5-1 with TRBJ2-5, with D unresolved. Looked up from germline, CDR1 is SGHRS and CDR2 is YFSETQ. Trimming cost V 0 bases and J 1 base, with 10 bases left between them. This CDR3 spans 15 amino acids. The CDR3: CASSLAVWPQETQYF. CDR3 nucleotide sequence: TGCGCCAGCAGCTTGGCGGTATGGCCCCAAGAGACCCAGTACTTC.

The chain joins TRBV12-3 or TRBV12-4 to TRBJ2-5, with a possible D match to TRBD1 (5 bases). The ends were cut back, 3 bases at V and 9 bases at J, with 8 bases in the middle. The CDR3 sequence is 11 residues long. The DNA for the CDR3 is TGTGCCAGCAGTTTTAAGGGGCCCCAGTACTTC. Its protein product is CASSFKGPQYF.